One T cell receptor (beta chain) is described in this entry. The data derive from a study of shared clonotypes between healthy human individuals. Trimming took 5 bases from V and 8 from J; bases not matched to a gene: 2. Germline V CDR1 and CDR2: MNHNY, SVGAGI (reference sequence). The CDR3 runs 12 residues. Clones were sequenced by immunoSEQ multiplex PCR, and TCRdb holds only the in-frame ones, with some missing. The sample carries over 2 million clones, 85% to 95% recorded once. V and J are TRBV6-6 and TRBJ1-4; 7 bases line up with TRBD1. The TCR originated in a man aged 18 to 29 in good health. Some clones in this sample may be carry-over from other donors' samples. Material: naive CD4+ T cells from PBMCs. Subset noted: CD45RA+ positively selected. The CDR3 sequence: CASSRDSEKLFF. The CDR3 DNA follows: TGTGCCAGCAGTCGGGACAGCGAAAAACTGTTTTTT.